These 24 T cell receptor beta chains share one sample of origin, sequenced in a study of cytomegalovirus exposure and HLA in healthy donors. Primers: 60 Vbeta forward and 13 Jbeta reverse. Clones were sequenced by immunoSEQ multiplex PCR, and TCRdb holds only the in-frame ones, with some missing. Of approximately 170,000 clones listed, around 79% are singletons. Material: PBMCs. These receptors all stem from a woman aged 40 to 50 in good health and CMV-seropositive.

The chain is built from TRBV7-9 and TRBJ1-1, with TRBD1 as a possible D gene (5 bases). This CDR3 has 16 residues. Trimming took 5 bases from V and 4 from J, leaving 20 bases between them. Germline lookup yields CDR1 SEHNR and CDR2 FQNEAQ (reference sequence). DNA for the CDR3: TGTGCCAGCAGCCGCTTAAGCGGACTGGGGGGCACTGAAGCTTTCTTT. Translating it yields CASSRLSGLGGTEAFF.

The chain has TRBV18 and TRBJ2-4, with 7 positions matching TRBD1. Germline loops: CDR1 KGHSH, CDR2 LQKENI. J gave up 8 bases and V 6 bases, and 7 bases lay outside the gene matches. There are 13 residues in the CDR3. DNA for the CDR3: TGTGCCAGCTCGCCAGACAGGGCGGACATTCAGTACTTC. Protein sequence: CASSPDRADIQYF.

J is TRBJ1-2 and V is TRBV6-5, with TRBD1 identical over 8 bases. V shed 4 bases, J shed 4 bases, and the junction held 5 bases outside the gene matches. The V gene's germline CDR1 is MNHEY and CDR2 SVGAGI. The CDR3 contains 14 residues. The CDR3: CASSSRGRGYGYTF. Written as DNA, the CDR3 is TGTGCCAGCAGTTCCAGGGGGCGCGGCTATGGCTACACCTTC.

The J gene is TRBJ2-7, the V gene TRBV5-5, with 7 bases matching TRBD1. The CDR3 is made up of 14 amino acids. CDR1 and CDR2 from the germline V gene are SGHKS and YYEKEE (reference sequence). V shed 4 bases, J shed 3 bases, and the junction held 7 bases outside the gene matches. Written as DNA, the CDR3 is TGTGCCAGCAGCAACCGGGACAGCTTCTACGAGCAGTACTTC. This sequence encodes CASSNRDSFYEQYF.

The chain carries TRBV18 and TRBJ1-4, with 9 positions matching TRBD1. Germline V gene data show CDR1 as KGHSH and CDR2 as LQKENI. V gave up 4 bases and J gave up 8 bases; unmatched junction bases: 5. CDR3 length: 14 amino acids. The CDR3: CASSQQGAGEKLFF. CDR3 DNA: TGTGCCAGCTCACAACAGGGGGCCGGGGAAAAACTGTTTTTT.

This chain joins TRBV25-1 and TRBJ2-5; D may be TRBD1 (6 bases). Trimming pared 8 bases from V and 2 bases from J, leaving 12 bases between. From germline, CDR1 is MGHDK and CDR2 SYGVNS. The CDR3 consists of 13 residues. This chain's CDR3 is CASLGHPQETQYF. Here the CDR3 DNA reads TGTGCCAGCTTGGGACACCCGCAAGAGACCCAGTACTTC.

V usage is TRBV4-2 and J usage is TRBJ2-2, with D maybe TRBD2 (5 bases). Germline CDR1 and CDR2: LGHNA and YNFKEQ. Trimming pared 4 bases from V and 3 bases from J, leaving 18 bases between. This CDR3 contains 17 residues. CDR3 amino acids: CASSPARRTGYTGELFF. The CDR3 nucleotides read TGTGCCAGCAGCCCTGCGAGGAGGACCGGCTACACCGGGGAGCTGTTTTTT.

A note on this clone: At one end, the junction sequence differs from germline, possibly due to a read error. This chain connects TRBV7-6 to TRBJ1-4, with a weak D call TRBD1 (6 bases). Germline V gene lookup returns CDR1 SGHVS and CDR2 FNYEAQ. The CDR3 sequence is 15 residues long. The CDR3 loop is CAGSFTGGANEKLFF. CDR3 DNA sequence: TGTGCCGGCAGCTTCACGGGGGGCGCTAATGAAAAACTGTTTTTT. Filled out from reference TRBV7-6 and TRBJ1-4, the complete variable domain reads GAGVSQSPRYKVTKRGQDVALRCDPISGHVSLYWYRQALGQGPEFLTYFNYEAQQDKSGLPNDRFSAERPEGSISTLTIQRTEQRDSAMYRCAGSFTGGANEKLFFGSGTQLSVL.

This rearrangement joins TRBV5-1 to TRBJ1-4; 7 nucleotides line up with TRBD1. This CDR3 spans 14 amino acids. Germline loops: CDR1 SGHRS, CDR2 YFSETQ. V was clipped by 4 bases and J by 6 bases; unmatched bases: 6. CDR3 bases: TGCGCCAGCAGCATAGAAGGGACAGATGAAAAACTGTTTTTT. Its protein product is CASSIEGTDEKLFF.

This sequence joins TRBV5-1 and TRBJ2-1, with D tentatively TRBD1 (5 bases). The CDR3 covers 13 residues. Trimming took off 4 bases at V and 8 bases at J, with 13 bases between the two ends. CDR1 and CDR2 from the germline V gene are SGHRS and YFSETQ. The CDR3 sequence: CASSPGHGHEQFF. CDR3 DNA sequence: TGCGCCAGCAGCCCCGGACACGGGCATGAGCAGTTCTTC.

V usage is TRBV18 and J usage is TRBJ2-7; D might be TRBD1 (5 bases). Germline CDR1 KGHSH, CDR2 LQKENI. CDR3 length: 13 residues. Between the trimmed V and J ends, which lost 3 bases and 7 bases, there was a span of 13 bases. DNA for the CDR3: TGTGCCAGCTCACCGCAATCGAACAGGGAGCAGTACTTC. It yields the protein CASSPQSNREQYF.

The chain is built from TRBV4-3 and TRBJ1-1, with 11 bases fitting TRBD1. Germline trimming cut 3 bases from V and 4 bases from J; bases unmatched to any gene: 1. Germline V gene lookup returns CDR1 LGHNA and CDR2 YSLEER. This CDR3 has 14 residues. The CDR3 region is CASSQGQGGTEAFF. The DNA for the CDR3 is TGCGCCAGCAGCCAGGGACAGGGGGGCACTGAAGCTTTCTTT.

Here the CDR3 DNA reads TGTGCCAGCTTCACGTCGGCAGGGAATGATGAGCAGTTCTTC. Amino acids: CASFTSAGNDEQFF. V gene TRBV18 combines with J gene TRBJ2-1, with D possibly matching TRBD1 (5 bases). The CDR3 is made up of 14 amino acids. From germline, CDR1 is KGHSH and CDR2 LQKENI. V was pared by 7 bases and J by 8 bases, with 18 bases between.

This chain uses TRBV4-2 with TRBJ2-7, with 8 positions matching TRBD2. Germline CDR1 and CDR2: LGHNA and YNFKEQ. The CDR3 is 17 amino acids. The V and J ends lost 0 bases and 0 bases, in that order; junction bases with no gene match: 7. CDR3 protein: CASSQDSQRGTSYEQYF. The CDR3 DNA sequence: TGTGCCAGCAGCCAAGATTCGCAGCGGGGGACCTCCTACGAGCAGTACTTC.

The chain has TRBV19 and TRBJ1-2; a weak D match, TRBD1 (5 bases). The germline V gene encodes CDR1 LNHDA and CDR2 SQIVND (reference sequence). Trimming took 3 bases from V and 2 from J, leaving 13 bases between them. The CDR3 runs to 15 residues. CDR3 in DNA: TGTGCCAGTAGTATGGGGGGGGGTACGAACTATGGCTACACCTTC. Translating it yields CASSMGGGTNYGYTF. Based on the CDR3 plus reference TRBV19 and TRBJ1-2, the full variable domain is DGGITQSPKYLFRKEGQNVTLSCEQNLNHDAMYWYRQDPGQGLRLIYYSQIVNDFQKGDIAEGYSVSREKKESFPLTVTSAQKNPTAFYLCASSMGGGTNYGYTFGSGTRLTVV.

The genes are TRBV5-1 and TRBJ1-6; D might be TRBD1 (5 bases). Trimming took off 2 bases at V and 0 bases at J, with 15 bases between the two ends. CDR1 SGHRS and CDR2 YFSETQ come from the germline V gene. CDR3 length: 18 residues. CDR3 coding DNA: TGCGCCAGCAGCTTTCGAACAGGTGCCAGCTCCTATAATTCACCCCTCCACTTT. It encodes CASSFRTGASSYNSPLHF.

This sequence joins TRBV7-2 and TRBJ2-3; a weak D match, TRBD2 (6 bases). Per the germline V gene, CDR1 is SGHTA and CDR2 is FQGNSA. CDR3 length equals 14 residues. The V end lost 5 bases, the J end lost 3 bases, and 12 bases lay between the germline ends. The DNA for the CDR3 is TGTGCCAGCAGCCCCGGGGGAAGTACAGATACGCAGTATTTT. It specifies CASSPGGSTDTQYF.

The chain links TRBV11-1 to TRBJ2-4; the match to TRBD1 covers 10 bases. The CDR3 consists of 15 residues. The V gene's germline CDR1 is SGHAT and CDR2 FQDESV (reference sequence). J gave up 4 bases and V 2 bases, and 2 bases lay outside the gene matches. In DNA, the CDR3 is TGTGCCAGCAGCTTAAGGGGACAGGGGAAAAACATTCAGTACTTC. It yields the protein CASSLRGQGKNIQYF.

The chain recombines TRBV29-1 with TRBJ2-1, with 9 bases fitting TRBD1. Trimming at V came to 3 bases and at J to 9 bases, leaving 15 bases not matched to a gene. Per the germline V gene, CDR1 is SQVTM and CDR2 is ANQGSEA. The CDR3 is made up of 16 amino acids. As DNA, the CDR3 is TGCAGCGTTGAGGGCGCCTCGGACAGGGGATTTACTGAGCAGTTCTTC. Translation: CSVEGASDRGFTEQFF.

This chain connects TRBV7-9 to TRBJ2-1, with 8 bases aligning to TRBD2. V trimming: 10 bases; J trimming: 9 bases; junction bases outside the gene matches: 14. There are 14 residues in the CDR3. Germline V gene lookup returns CDR1 SEHNR and CDR2 FQNEAQ (reference sequence). The CDR3 DNA reads TGTGCCATCTATAAGGCGGGAGGTTCGCGTGAGCAGTTCTTC. It is translated as CAIYKAGGSREQFF.

The chain employs TRBV25-1 and TRBJ2-2; 7 nucleotides match TRBD1. The CDR3 is 16 residues long. Trimming removed 3 bases from V and 4 bases from J; junction bases left unmatched: 8. The germline CDR1 and CDR2 sequences are MGHDK and SYGVNS. The CDR3 sequence is CASSDLGQVPTGELFF. The CDR3 coding sequence is TGTGCCAGCAGTGACCTTGGACAGGTCCCCACCGGGGAGCTGTTTTTT. The full variable domain, in which reference TRBV25-1 and TRBJ2-2 provide the parts outside the CDR3, is EADIYQTPRYLVIGTGKKITLECSQTMGHDKMYWYQQDPGMELHLIHYSYGVNSTEKGDLSSESTVSRIRTEHFPLTLESARPSHTSQYLCASSDLGQVPTGELFFGEGSRLTVL.

V and J are TRBV5-1 and TRBJ2-5; 7 positions agree with TRBD1. V shed 2 bases, J shed 1 base, and the junction held 2 bases outside the gene matches. Germline CDR1 SGHRS, CDR2 YFSETQ. The CDR3 spans 14 residues. CDR3 DNA sequence: TGCGCCAGCAGCTTAGGGACAGCCCAAGAGACCCAGTACTTC. Encoded protein: CASSLGTAQETQYF.

The chain has TRBV19 and TRBJ2-7; 7 bases line up with TRBD2. The CDR3 is 15 residues long. The J segment lost 4 bases and the V segment lost 3 bases, leaving 9 bases of the junction unmatched. The germline V gene has CDR1 LNHDA and CDR2 SQIVND (reference sequence). CDR3 bases: TGTGCCAGTAGTATCGCGGGGGTAATGTCGTACGAGCAGTACTTC. Its translation: CASSIAGVMSYEQYF.

The count of this clone is one. The chain combines TRBV29-1 with TRBJ2-5; D uncertain. The length of the CDR3 is 12 residues. The V gene lost 0 bases and the J gene lost 4 bases, with 6 bases spanning the gap. Germline CDR1 reads SQVTM; CDR2 reads ANQGSEA. CDR3 DNA sequence: TGCAGCGTTGAAGATCTCGGAGAGACCCAGTACTTC. It translates to CSVEDLGETQYF.